Below are 31 T cell receptor beta chains sequenced from a single sample in a study of T cells after somatic rescue of genetic block. TCRdb keeps only in-frame clones here, not all; method: immunoSEQ multiplex PCR. This sample carries 60,000 to 75,000 clones, approximately 90% of them seen once, and the ten largest clones take around 2.8%. The specimen was peripheral blood mononuclear cells (PBMCs). The receptors come from a man aged 35 to 55.

The genes are TRBV5-8 and TRBJ2-7; TRBD1 matches at 7 bases. The germline gives CDR1 SGHTS, CDR2 YDEGEE. Losses at the gene ends were 4 bases for V and 0 bases for J; bases not matched to a gene: 4. The CDR3 spans 14 residues. The CDR3 loop reads CASSHRGSSYEQYF. The CDR3 nucleotides are TGTGCCAGCAGCCACAGGGGAAGCTCCTACGAGCAGTACTTC.

The rearrangement joins TRBV6-5 to TRBJ2-1; D may be TRBD1 (6 bases). V gave up 6 bases and J gave up 8 bases, with 14 bases separating them. The CDR3 covers 13 residues. The germline CDR1 and CDR2 sequences are MNHEY and SVGAGI. The CDR3 protein is CASRPGTRHEQFF. The CDR3 DNA reads TGTGCCAGCAGACCCGGGACACGTCATGAGCAGTTCTTC.

This clone was found once. The chain joins TRBV4-2 to TRBJ1-2; no reliable D call. CDR3 length: 15 residues. V was pared by 3 bases and J by 0 bases, with 11 bases between. CDR1 LGHNA and CDR2 YNFKEQ come from the germline V gene. The CDR3 is CASSQADGTNYGYTF. CDR3 DNA: TGTGCCAGCAGCCAGGCTGACGGCACTAACTATGGCTACACCTTC.

The rearrangement joins TRBV6-5 to TRBJ2-3; unclear D gene. This CDR3 has 13 residues. The V gene lost 4 bases and the J gene lost 3 bases, with 8 bases spanning the gap. Germline V gene data show CDR1 as MNHEY and CDR2 as SVGAGI. The CDR3: CASSSEETDTQYF. For the CDR3, the DNA is TGTGCCAGCAGTTCTGAGGAAACAGATACGCAGTATTTT.

This chain uses TRBV5-4 with TRBJ1-1; the match to TRBD1 covers 7 bases. Germline V gene data show CDR1 as SGHNT and CDR2 as YYREEE (reference sequence). J lost 5 bases, V lost 3 bases, and 7 bases had no gene match. There are 14 residues in the CDR3. CDR3 loop: CASSSYRGWTEAFF. The DNA for the CDR3 is TGTGCCAGCAGCTCCTACAGGGGTTGGACTGAAGCTTTCTTT.

The chain's CDR3 is CASSDSSWGSYEQYF. CDR3 nucleotide sequence: TGCGCCAGCAGTGATTCCTCCTGGGGCTCCTACGAGCAGTACTTC. J is TRBJ2-5 and V is TRBV10-1; D remains ambiguous. The better agreement between TRBJ2-7 and the DNA end casts doubt on the J call. The CDR3 loop spans 15 amino acids. Looked up from germline, CDR1 is WNHNN and CDR2 is SYGVQD (reference sequence).

The rearrangement links TRBV18 to TRBJ2-5, with D perhaps assigned TRBD1 or TRBD2 (6 bases each). Germline CDR1 is KGHSH and CDR2 is LQKENI. V lost 8 bases and J 2 bases, leaving 18 bases between the germline ends. The CDR3 extends over 15 amino acids. The CDR3 bases are TGTGCCAGCACAACCGGTGGGGGGCGACAAGAGACCCAGTACTTC. Its translation is CASTTGGGRQETQYF.

The V gene is TRBV6-6, the J gene TRBJ2-2; tentatively, D is TRBD1 (6 bases). The CDR3 has 13 residues. The V end was cut by 6 bases, the J end by 5 bases, with 10 bases between. Germline V gives CDR1 MNHNY, CDR2 SVGAGI (reference sequence). This CDR3 reads CASSPDSTGELFF. The CDR3 coding sequence is TGTGCCAGCAGCCCGGACAGTACCGGGGAGCTGTTTTTT.

The CDR3 spells CASSFASGSDEQYF. The CDR3 DNA is TGTGCCAGCAGTTTTGCTAGCGGGAGCGACGAGCAGTACTTC. This chain joins TRBV28 and TRBJ2-7; 10 bases match TRBD2. The germline gives CDR1 MDHEN, CDR2 SYDVKM. The V segment lost 3 bases and the J segment 5 bases; nucleotides outside the gene matches: 4. This CDR3 region has 14 residues.

As concerns this clone: Sequence at one end of the junction differs from germline and may be a read error. This chain links TRBV15 with TRBJ2-7; 7 nucleotides agree with TRBD1. The CDR3 is made up of 13 amino acids. Germline values: CDR1 LNHNV, CDR2 YYDKDF (reference sequence). This CDR3 is CATSRAGQNLRHF. In DNA form, the CDR3 reads TGTGCCACCAGCAGAGCGGGACAGAACCTACGACACTTC.

The chain couples TRBV7-2 to TRBJ2-3; either TRBD1 or TRBD2 may fit D (5 bases each). Germline CDR1 and CDR2: SGHTA and FQGNSA. V dropped 4 bases and J dropped 0 bases, with 8 bases sitting between them. This CDR3 is built from 14 residues. The CDR3 nucleotides are TGTGCCAGCAGCTCCGGGACCAGCACAGATACGCAGTATTTT. It translates to CASSSGTSTDTQYF.

The rearrangement uses TRBV4-1 and TRBJ2-3; D is ambiguous. Trimming shortened V by 1 base and J by 0 bases, and 8 bases separated the two germline ends. The CDR3 loop spans 15 amino acids. Germline loops: CDR1 MGHRA, CDR2 YSYEKL. The CDR3 region has the DNA TGCGCCAGCAGCCAAGGATGGCCCAGCACAGATACGCAGTATTTT. This gives the protein CASSQGWPSTDTQYF.

The rearrangement uses TRBV7-9 and TRBJ2-4; D unclear. The CDR3 runs 15 residues. Germline assignment: CDR1 SEHNR and CDR2 FQNEAQ (reference sequence). V gave up 1 base and J gave up 3 bases, with 10 bases separating them. The CDR3 here is CASSLDGLGKNIQYF. For the CDR3, the DNA is TGTGCCAGCAGCTTAGATGGGTTGGGCAAAAACATTCAGTACTTC.

V gene TRBV2 combines with J gene TRBJ2-7; D ambiguous. CDR1 is SNHLY, CDR2 FYNNEI, per germline. The CDR3 loop spans 13 amino acids. V was trimmed by 2 bases and J by 6 bases, leaving 11 bases between them. The CDR3 DNA reads as TGTGCCAGCAGTGAACACTATACTACCGAGCAGTACTTC. This encodes CASSEHYTTEQYF.

The J gene is TRBJ1-1, the V gene TRBV5-4, with D unclear. Deletions cut 7 bases from V and 0 bases from J, with 16 bases between. This CDR3 has 15 residues. Germline values: CDR1 SGHNT, CDR2 YYREEE (reference sequence). CDR3 coding DNA: TGTGCCAGCCAGTCTTGGAACGCTATGAACACTGAAGCTTTCTTT. It specifies CASQSWNAMNTEAFF.

The chain carries TRBV20-1 and TRBJ2-5, with no clear D. The CDR3 runs 10 residues. Germline CDR1 is DFQATT and CDR2 is SNEGSKA (reference sequence). V gave up 5 bases and J gave up 4 bases, with 5 bases separating them. Here the CDR3 DNA reads TGCAGTGCTGACTTAGAGACCCAGTACTTC. It specifies CSADLETQYF.

The chain joins TRBV7-9 to TRBJ2-3, with D maybe TRBD2 (5 bases). Germline V gene sequence: CDR1 SEHNR, CDR2 FQNEAQ (reference sequence). This CDR3 is built from 13 residues. With 6 bases removed from V and 4 bases from J, the gap between germline ends came to 11 bases. CDR3: CASSFGNADTQYF. DNA for the CDR3: TGTGCCAGCAGTTTCGGGAATGCAGATACGCAGTATTTT.

The rearrangement uses TRBV10-3 and TRBJ2-7; TRBD1 matches at 10 bases. The CDR3 loop spans 21 amino acids. The J segment lost 4 bases and the V segment lost 6 bases, leaving 27 bases of the junction unmatched. CDR1 is ENHRY and CDR2 is SYGVKD in the germline V gene. As DNA, the CDR3 is TGTGCCATCAGGACACCCGAAGAGGGGGACAGGGGCGGCTACGTGGGGTACGAGCAGTACTTC. This codes for CAIRTPEEGDRGGYVGYEQYF.

The rearrangement links TRBV27 to TRBJ1-5; D possibly corresponds to TRBD1 (5 bases). The CDR3 length is 14 residues. The germline V gene encodes CDR1 MNHEY and CDR2 SMNVEV (reference sequence). Trimming cost V 2 bases and J 9 bases, with 14 bases left between them. This CDR3 is CASSLGTEMWPQHF. For the CDR3, the DNA is TGTGCCAGCAGTTTAGGGACCGAGATGTGGCCCCAGCATTTT.

The rearrangement joins TRBV6-6 to TRBJ2-7; TRBD1 is a possible D gene (6 bases). Germline V CDR1 and CDR2: MNHNY, SVGAGI (reference sequence). V shed 2 bases and J shed 4 bases, with 9 bases lying between them. The CDR3 has 13 amino acids. As DNA, the CDR3 is TGTGCCAGCAGTTACGGGGGCCCATACGAGCAGTACTTC. This sequence encodes CASSYGGPYEQYF.

This chain links TRBV14 with TRBJ2-6, with a possible D match to TRBD2 (6 bases). Germline V gene sequence: CDR1 SGHDN, CDR2 FVKESK. This CDR3 spans 18 amino acids. The V gene lost 3 bases and the J gene lost 0 bases, with 15 bases spanning the gap. CDR3: CASSHGTQRYSGANVLTF. CDR3 sequence (DNA): TGTGCCAGCAGCCATGGGACTCAGCGGTACTCTGGGGCCAACGTCCTGACTTTC.

The chain combines TRBV7-8 with TRBJ2-7; weak D call: TRBD1 (5 bases). The CDR3 length is 14 residues. Trimming cost V 5 bases and J 6 bases, with 17 bases left between them. Germline V gene data show CDR1 as SGHVS and CDR2 as FQNEAQ. The CDR3 here is CASSHGQPGIEQYF. In nucleotides, the CDR3 is TGTGCCAGCAGCCACGGTCAACCAGGGATCGAGCAGTACTTC.

The chain combines TRBV5-4 with TRBJ1-2; no definite D call. The length of the CDR3 is 13 residues. V lost 0 bases to trimming and J lost 2 bases, with 5 bases between them. Germline V gives CDR1 SGHNT, CDR2 YYREEE (reference sequence). The CDR3 coding sequence is TGTGCCAGCAGCTTGGACAACAACTATGGCTACACCTTC. It yields the protein CASSLDNNYGYTF.

V gene TRBV4-1 combines with J gene TRBJ2-3; weak D call: TRBD2 (5 bases). In germline, CDR1 is MGHRA, CDR2 YSYEKL. Trimming left V 1 base short and J 2 bases short, with 7 bases between. The CDR3 has 14 residues. CDR3 DNA sequence: TGCGCCAGCAGCCAAGGGCGGGTCACAGATACGCAGTATTTT. Its translation: CASSQGRVTDTQYF.

This rearrangement joins TRBV18 to TRBJ2-7; 10 bases match TRBD1. Germline V gene data show CDR1 as KGHSH and CDR2 as LQKENI. V lost 5 bases and J lost 3; bases outside the gene matches: 10. The CDR3 is made up of 16 amino acids. The DNA for the CDR3 is TGTGCCAGCTCATCGCCCGGGACAGGGGTGGTCTACGAGCAGTACTTC. It codes for CASSSPGTGVVYEQYF. The complete variable domain, with remaining parts taken from reference TRBV18 and TRBJ2-7, reads NAGVMQNPRHLVRRRGQEARLRCSPMKGHSHVYWYRQLPEEGLKFMVYLQKENIIDESGMPKERFSAEFPKEGPSILRIQQVVRGDSAAYFCASSSPGTGVVYEQYFGPGTRLTVT.

The chain carries TRBV28 and TRBJ1-2; TRBD1 matches at 8 bases. Trimming at V came to 3 bases and at J to 8 bases, leaving 17 bases not matched to a gene. This CDR3 spans 17 amino acids. The germline V gene has CDR1 MDHEN and CDR2 SYDVKM. The CDR3 protein is CASSFGAGGAKWKGYTF. CDR3 DNA sequence: TGTGCCAGCAGTTTTGGGGCAGGGGGCGCGAAGTGGAAGGGCTACACCTTC.

This chain links TRBV25-1 with TRBJ2-1, with 8 nucleotides matching TRBD1. CDR3 length: 12 amino acids. Unmatched junction bases numbered 2, after V lost 5 bases and J lost 8 bases. Germline V gene lookup returns CDR1 MGHDK and CDR2 SYGVNS. In DNA, the CDR3 is TGTGCCAGCAGTCCAGGGGGCGATGAGCAGTTCTTC. Protein: CASSPGGDEQFF.

The genes are TRBV2 and TRBJ1-4, with D maybe TRBD1 (5 bases). The CDR3 has 13 residues. Germline V CDR1 and CDR2: SNHLY, FYNNEI. With 8 bases removed from V and 3 bases from J, the gap between germline ends came to 10 bases. CDR3 DNA sequence: TGTGCCAGCCGGACATCACCTAATGAAAAACTGTTTTTT. The encoded protein is CASRTSPNEKLFF. The full variable domain, in which reference TRBV2 and TRBJ1-4 provide the parts outside the CDR3, is EPEVTQTPSHQVTQMGQEVILRCVPISNHLYFYWYRQILGQKVEFLVSFYNNEISEKSEIFDDQFSVERPDGSNFTLKIRSTKLEDSAMYFCASRTSPNEKLFFGSGTQLSVL.

The chain combines TRBV27 with TRBJ2-3; D unclear. Germline CDR1 reads MNHEY; CDR2 reads SMNVEV (reference sequence). The germline V and J ends were trimmed by 1 base and 0 bases, with 8 bases remaining between them. The CDR3 is 15 residues long. The CDR3 loop reads CASSLFGISTDTQYF. The CDR3 bases are TGTGCCAGCAGTTTATTTGGGATAAGCACAGATACGCAGTATTTT.

The V call is TRBV7-9, the J call TRBJ1-2; 9 bases line up with TRBD1. Trimming at V came to 1 base and at J to 7 bases, leaving 4 bases not matched to a gene. This CDR3 has 14 residues. The germline V gene has CDR1 SEHNR and CDR2 FQNEAQ (reference sequence). Here the CDR3 DNA reads TGTGCCAGCAGCTTAGACACAGGGGGCTTTGGCTACACCTTC. It encodes CASSLDTGGFGYTF.

Here the CDR3 reads CASSASAGNYEQYF. In nucleotides, the CDR3 is TGTGCCAGCAGCGCCTCCGCGGGGAACTACGAGCAGTACTTC. The rearrangement uses TRBV9 and TRBJ2-7, with a possible D match to TRBD2 (6 bases). Deletions cut 3 bases from V and 3 bases from J, with 13 bases between. This CDR3 is 14 amino acids long. Germline V gene data show CDR1 as SGDLS and CDR2 as YYNGEE.